The entry that follows covers one T cell receptor beta chain sequence. Donors had no recently reported acute infections or vaccinations and were HIV-negative. Into CD45RA+ naive and CD45RA-negative memory subsets, the CD4+ cells were split. Sequenced by immunoSEQ multiplex PCR; TCRdb stores in-frame clones only, minus some. In the table there are more than 1 million clones, 78% of which are singletons. Germline CDR1 is MNHEY and CDR2 is SVGAGI. Between the trimmed V and J ends, which lost 6 bases and 5 bases, there was a span of 14 bases. The CDR3 has 14 amino acids. These data come from a study of shared clonotypes between healthy human individuals.

The TCR comes from a man aged 18 to 30 in good health. Some clones in this sample may be carry-over from other donors' samples. The chain is built from TRBV6-5 and TRBJ1-3; D unclear. Sequencing was carried out using memory CD4+ T cells from PBMCs. This sample's subset: CD45RA-negative fraction. CDR3 DNA: TGTGCCAGCAGCCTAAATAGACAAAGAAACACCATATATTTT. Its translation is CASSLNRQRNTIYF.